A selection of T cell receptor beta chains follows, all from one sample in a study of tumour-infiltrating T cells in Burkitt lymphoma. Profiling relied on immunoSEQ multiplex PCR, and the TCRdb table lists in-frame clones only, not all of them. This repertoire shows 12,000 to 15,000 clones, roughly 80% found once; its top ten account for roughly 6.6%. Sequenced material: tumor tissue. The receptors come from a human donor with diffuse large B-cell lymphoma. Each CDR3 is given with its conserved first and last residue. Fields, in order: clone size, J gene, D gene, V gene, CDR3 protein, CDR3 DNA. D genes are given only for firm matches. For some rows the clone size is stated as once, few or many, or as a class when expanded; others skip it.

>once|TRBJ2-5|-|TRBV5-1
CASSLGMRETQYF
TGCGCCAGCAGCTTGGGGATGCGGGAGACCCAGTACTTC
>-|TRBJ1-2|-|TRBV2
CASQAGGRYGYTF
TGTGCCAGCCAAGCCGGGGGCAGGTATGGCTACACCTTC
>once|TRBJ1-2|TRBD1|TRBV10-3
CATAGGAEIHGYTF
TGTGCCACCGCAGGGGGCGCGGAAATACATGGCTACACCTTC
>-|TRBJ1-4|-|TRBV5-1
CASSLGGGLREKLFF
TGCGCCAGCAGCTTGGGCGGGGGGTTACGCGAAAAACTGTTTTTT
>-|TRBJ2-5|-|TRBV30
CAWSELGVRTQYF
TGTGCCTGGAGTGAACTGGGGGTTCGGACCCAGTACTTC
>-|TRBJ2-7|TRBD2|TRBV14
CASSPVSGRSYEQYF
TGTGCCAGCAGCCCTGTTTCCGGGAGGTCCTACGAGCAGTACTTC
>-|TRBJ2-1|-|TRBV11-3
CASSPSMGSYNEQFF
TGTGCCAGCAGCCCATCAATGGGTTCCTACAATGAGCAGTTCTTC
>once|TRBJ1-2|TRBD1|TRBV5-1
CASSGQGNYGYTF
TGCGCCAGCAGCGGACAGGGTAACTATGGCTACACCTTC
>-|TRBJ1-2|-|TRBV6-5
CASSYGGDAYGYTF
TGTGCCAGCAGTTACGGCGGGGATGCATATGGCTACACCTTC
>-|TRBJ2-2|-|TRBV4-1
CASSQAVGLSTGELFF
TGCGCCAGCAGCCAAGCAGTCGGACTAAGCACCGGGGAGCTGTTTTTT
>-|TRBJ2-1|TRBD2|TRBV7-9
CASSLSGDLWDEQFF
TGTGCCAGCAGTCTAAGCGGGGACCTATGGGATGAGCAGTTCTTC
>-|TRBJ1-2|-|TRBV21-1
CASSLGLGTGLTDNYGYTF
TGTGCCAGCAGCCTGGGGCTGGGGACAGGTCTTACGGATAACTATGGCTACACCTTC
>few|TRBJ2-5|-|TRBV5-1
CASSLRSFFQETQYF
TGCGCCAGCAGCTTGAGGTCGTTTTTCCAAGAGACCCAGTACTTC
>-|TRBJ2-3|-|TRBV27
CASSLRLTDTQYF
TGTGCCAGCAGTTTAAGGCTGACAGATACGCAGTATTTT